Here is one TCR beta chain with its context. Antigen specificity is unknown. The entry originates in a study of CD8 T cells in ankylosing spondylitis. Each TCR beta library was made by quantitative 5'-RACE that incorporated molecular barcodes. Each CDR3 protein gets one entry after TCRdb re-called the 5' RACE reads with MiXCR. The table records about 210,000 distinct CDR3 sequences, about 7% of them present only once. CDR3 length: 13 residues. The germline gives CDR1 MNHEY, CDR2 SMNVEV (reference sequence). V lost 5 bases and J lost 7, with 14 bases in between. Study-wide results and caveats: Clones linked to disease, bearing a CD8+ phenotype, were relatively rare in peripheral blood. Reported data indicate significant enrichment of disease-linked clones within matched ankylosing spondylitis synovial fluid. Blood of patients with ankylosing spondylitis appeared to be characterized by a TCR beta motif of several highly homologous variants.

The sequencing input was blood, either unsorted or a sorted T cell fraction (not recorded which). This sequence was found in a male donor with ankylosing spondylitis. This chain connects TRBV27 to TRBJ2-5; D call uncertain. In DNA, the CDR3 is TGTGCCAGCAGTACGAAGTCTTGGGGGACCCAGTACTTC. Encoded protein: CASSTKSWGTQYF.